This TCR beta chain was observed in a study of blood T cell repertoires in COVID-19. Whole-study context: PBMCs, B-cell-depleted T cells, or T cells provided the cDNA or gDNA that made up the material.

V gave up 4 bases and J gave up 6 bases, with 14 bases separating them. Germline CDR1 is SGDLS and CDR2 is YYNGEE. The CDR3 extends over 13 amino acids. Sequencing was performed with immunoSEQ multiplex PCR; in TCRdb, only in-frame clones are kept and a portion is missing. The table has around 130,000 clones, approximately 80% seen once. The chain couples TRBV9 to TRBJ2-7; the D is unclear. Material: peripheral blood. This TCR was sampled from a human donor in a cohort sampled during active COVID-19. The CDR3 sequence is CASSRDLAGEQYF. The CDR3 DNA reads TGTGCCAGCAGCCGAGATTTAGCCGGCGAGCAGTACTTC.